A single T cell receptor (beta chain) is shown here with its context. What it recognizes is unknown. Other DNA sequences from this sample encode an identical CDR3 as well. Trimming stripped 0 bases from V and 4 bases from J, with 7 bases between. The length of the CDR3 is 13 residues. The germline gives CDR1 SGDLS, CDR2 YYNGEE. This sample is part of a study of shared clonotypes between healthy human individuals. As for the study in general: Serving as donors were two women and three men, whose ages spanned 18 to 49.

The genomic DNA of each subset was split evenly across several immunoSEQ plates. It was roughly 200 ng DNA, 25,000 to 35,000 T cell genomes, that sorted-subset replicate PCRs used. Assay used: immunoSEQ multiplex PCR; TCRdb lists only in-frame clones, some missing. This sample has about 1 million clones, with about 74% found just once. Study outcomes and limitations: Estimated richness values were generally larger in naive subsets than in memory subsets.

This clonotype was obtained from a man younger than 35 in good health. Sequencing input: memory CD4+ T cells sorted from blood. Subset of the sample: CD45RA-negative fraction. The chain recombines TRBV9 with TRBJ2-5; D might be TRBD2 (6 bases). The CDR3 DNA reads as TGTGCCAGCAGCGTAGTGGAGGGAGAGACCCAGTACTTC. Residues: CASSVVEGETQYF. The full variable domain, rest sourced from reference TRBV9 and TRBJ2-5, is DSGVTQTPKHLITATGQRVTLRCSPRSGDLSVYWYQQSLDQGLQFLIQYYNGEERAKGNILERFSAQQFPDLHSELNLSSLELGDSALYFCASSVVEGETQYFGPGTRLLVL.